Each of the 15 T cell receptor beta chains below was sequenced from the same sample in a study of blood T cell repertoires in COVID-19. The data were produced by immunoSEQ multiplex PCR, yet TCRdb's version contains in-frame clones alone and is incomplete. The sample lists over 120,000 clones; around 86% were seen once. The sample taken for sequencing was PBMCs or T cells enriched from blood (not recorded which). The receptors were sampled from a man aged 50-60 years who had recovered from COVID-19.

This chain connects TRBV5-4 to TRBJ2-5; D unresolved. Germline assignment: CDR1 SGHNT and CDR2 YYREEE (reference sequence). The CDR3 length is 13 residues. V gave up 4 bases and J gave up 4 bases, with 11 bases separating them. The CDR3 DNA reads TGTGCCAGCAGCGGAGAGGTTAGAGAGACCCAGTACTTC. Translated: CASSGEVRETQYF.

In DNA form, the CDR3 reads TGTGCCAGCAGCGTAGACACGGGGAGAAATACTGAAGCTTTCTTT. Amino acid sequence: CASSVDTGRNTEAFF. The rearrangement uses TRBV9 and TRBJ1-1; D remains ambiguous. This CDR3 is built from 15 residues. The germline CDR1 and CDR2 sequences are SGDLS and YYNGEE. V lost 0 bases, J lost 5 bases, and 14 bases lay in between. The full variable domain, in which reference TRBV9 and TRBJ1-1 provide the parts outside the CDR3, is DSGVTQTPKHLITATGQRVTLRCSPRSGDLSVYWYQQSLDQGLQFLIQYYNGEERAKGNILERFSAQQFPDLHSELNLSSLELGDSALYFCASSVDTGRNTEAFFGQGTRLTVV.

The chain joins TRBV28 to TRBJ1-2; 9 bases line up with TRBD1. This CDR3 has 15 residues. V lost 3 bases, J lost 5 bases, and 7 bases stayed unmatched. The germline CDR1 and CDR2 sequences are MDHEN and SYDVKM. CDR3 region: CASSFGQGFLYGYTF. Written as DNA, the CDR3 is TGTGCCAGCAGTTTTGGACAGGGGTTTCTTTATGGCTACACCTTC.

The genes are TRBV7-9 and TRBJ2-7; D unclear. Germline CDR1 reads SEHNR; CDR2 reads FQNEAQ (reference sequence). The length of the CDR3 is 15 residues. Between the trimmed V and J ends, which lost 0 bases and 3 bases, there was a span of 12 bases. CDR3 DNA: TGTGCCAGCAGCTTAGCGGGCATCTCAGACTACGAGCAGTACTTC. Protein: CASSLAGISDYEQYF.

The chain joins TRBV25-1 to TRBJ2-5; D might be TRBD2 (7 bases). The CDR3 extends over 14 amino acids. In germline, CDR1 is MGHDK, CDR2 SYGVNS. V dropped 3 bases and J dropped 5 bases, with 13 bases sitting between them. CDR3 DNA sequence: TGTGCCAGCAGTGAGGCGGGGGCGCCGGAGACCCAGTACTTC. Encoded protein: CASSEAGAPETQYF.

The chain joins TRBV5-1 to TRBJ1-1; TRBD1 matches 7 bases. V shed 4 bases and J 2 bases; nucleotides not matched to a gene: 8. This CDR3 has 15 residues. CDR1 SGHRS and CDR2 YFSETQ come from the germline V gene. CDR3 in amino acids: CASSAIRDSNTEAFF. The CDR3 DNA reads TGCGCCAGCAGCGCAATAAGGGACAGTAACACTGAAGCTTTCTTT.

This chain links TRBV6-2 or TRBV6-3 with TRBJ1-5, with D possibly TRBD1 on 6 matching bases. The CDR3 spans 17 residues. The V end was cut by 1 base, the J end by 9 bases, with 22 bases between. CDR1 and CDR2 from the germline V gene are MNHEY and SVGEGT. The CDR3 region is CASSYYPSGRGPLPQHF. In DNA form, the CDR3 reads TGTGCCAGCAGTTACTATCCCTCTGGGCGGGGGCCGCTGCCCCAGCATTTT.

Only one count was recorded for this clone. This rearrangement joins TRBV6-2 or TRBV6-3 to TRBJ2-7; D might be TRBD2 (5 bases). The germline CDR1 and CDR2 sequences are MNHEY and SVGEGT. V lost 4 bases, J lost 3 bases, and 13 bases lay in between. CDR3 size: 14 residues. The CDR3 reads CASSWVGRVYEQYV. In DNA, the CDR3 is TGTGCCAGCAGTTGGGTCGGGCGGGTCTACGAGCAGTACGTC.

This clone turned up a few times. The chain employs TRBV29-1 and TRBJ2-5, with 8 nucleotides matching TRBD1. The ends lost 6 bases at V and 5 bases at J; junction bases unmatched: 8. CDR1 and CDR2 from the germline V gene are SQVTM and ANQGSEA. The CDR3 consists of 13 residues. The DNA for the CDR3 is TGCAGCGTAGATAAGGGACAGGCGGAGACCCAGTACTTC. Translating gives CSVDKGQAETQYF.

The chain couples TRBV28 to TRBJ1-5, with 9 positions matching TRBD1. With 8 bases clipped from V and 5 bases from J, the junction kept 13 bases outside the gene matches. Germline values: CDR1 MDHEN, CDR2 SYDVKM. The CDR3 consists of 16 residues. The CDR3 loop is CASPETGGSFDQPQHF. Written as DNA, the CDR3 is TGTGCCAGCCCTGAGACAGGGGGAAGCTTCGATCAGCCCCAGCATTTT. Full variable domain (rest looked up from reference TRBV28 and TRBJ1-5): DVKVTQSSRYLVKRTGEKVFLECVQDMDHENMFWYRQDPGLGLRLIYFSYDVKMKEKGDIPEGYSVSREKKERFSLILESASTNQTSMYLCASPETGGSFDQPQHFGDGTRLSIL.

The chain joins TRBV24-1 to TRBJ2-1, with 7 bases lining up with TRBD2. With 4 bases clipped from V and 5 bases from J, the junction kept 10 bases outside the gene matches. This CDR3 contains 16 residues. Germline V lookup: CDR1 KGHDR, CDR2 SFDVKD. CDR3 nucleotide sequence: TGTGCCACCAGTGAACCTGCCGGGACTACCCACAATGAGCAGTTCTTC. Amino acid sequence: CATSEPAGTTHNEQFF.

The chain joins TRBV5-1 to TRBJ2-1; D remains ambiguous. Germline V gene lookup returns CDR1 SGHRS and CDR2 YFSETQ. Trimming took 3 bases from V and 10 from J, leaving 17 bases between them. The CDR3 runs to 14 residues. CDR3 sequence reads: CASSSPDRRPEQFF. CDR3 DNA sequence: TGCGCCAGCAGCTCCCCCGACCGGCGGCCCGAGCAGTTCTTC.

Only a few counts were recorded for this clone. V and J are TRBV3-1 (or the pseudogene TRBV3-2) and TRBJ1-3; TRBD1 might be the D (6 bases). The V gene lost 4 bases and the J gene lost 14 bases, with 18 bases spanning the gap. The CDR3 contains 13 residues. Germline assignment: CDR1 LGHDT and CDR2 YNNKEL (reference sequence). The CDR3 spells CASSLSGEGVVYF. CDR3 nucleotides: TGTGCCAGCAGCCTCTCAGGGGAGGGAGTGGTATATTTT.

The chain combines TRBV6-4 with TRBJ2-7; TRBD2 aligns across 13 bases. The CDR3 has 15 residues. After removal of 2 bases from V and 5 bases from J, the junction contained 3 bases not matched to a gene. Germline assignment: CDR1 MRHNA and CDR2 SNTAGT. Here the CDR3 reads CASSDGLAGENEQYF. The CDR3 region has the DNA TGTGCCAGCAGTGACGGACTAGCGGGAGAGAACGAGCAGTACTTC.

The chain links TRBV5-1 to TRBJ2-7; TRBD2 matches 7 bases. Germline V gene sequence: CDR1 SGHRS, CDR2 YFSETQ. The CDR3 spans 16 residues. The trim removed 4 bases at V and 3 bases at J, leaving 13 bases unmatched. DNA for the CDR3: TGCGCCAGCAGCCCAACGTCCGGACTAGGTAGCTACGAGCAGTACTTC. The encoded protein is CASSPTSGLGSYEQYF.